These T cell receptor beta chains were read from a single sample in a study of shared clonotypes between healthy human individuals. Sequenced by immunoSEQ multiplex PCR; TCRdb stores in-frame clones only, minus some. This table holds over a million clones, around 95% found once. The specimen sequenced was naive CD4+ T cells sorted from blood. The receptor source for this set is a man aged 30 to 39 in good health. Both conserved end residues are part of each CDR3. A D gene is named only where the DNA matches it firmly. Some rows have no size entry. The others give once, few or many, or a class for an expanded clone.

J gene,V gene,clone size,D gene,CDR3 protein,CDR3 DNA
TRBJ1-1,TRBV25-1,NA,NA,CASMSWGTAEAFF,TGTGCCAGCATGAGCTGGGGGACTGCTGAAGCTTTCTTT
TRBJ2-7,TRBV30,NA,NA,CAWSTEGDLGQYF,TGTGCCTGGAGCACGGAGGGGGATCTGGGGCAGTACTTC
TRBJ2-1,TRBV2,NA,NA,CASSVTGIPYNEQFF,TGTGCCAGCAGCGTCACAGGAATTCCTTACAATGAGCAGTTCTTC
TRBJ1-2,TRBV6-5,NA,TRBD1,CASSYGTGLGYTF,TGTGCCAGCAGTTACGGGACAGGGTTGGGCTACACCTTC
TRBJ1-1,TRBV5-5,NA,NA,CASGLLGTEAFF,TGTGCCAGCGGACTGCTAGGGACTGAAGCTTTCTTT
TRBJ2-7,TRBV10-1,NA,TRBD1,CASSVTGARSDEQYF,TGCGCCAGCAGCGTCACAGGGGCCAGGTCAGACGAGCAGTACTTC
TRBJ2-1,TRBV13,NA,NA,CASSLGARSEQFF,TGTGCCAGCAGCTTAGGTGCTAGATCTGAGCAGTTCTTC
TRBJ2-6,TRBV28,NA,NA,CASSLLEAREYQSGANVLTF,TGTGCCAGCAGTTTACTGGAGGCGCGGGAATACCAGTCTGGGGCCAACGTCCTGACTTTC
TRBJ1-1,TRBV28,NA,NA,CASSQPRLAFF,TGTGCCAGCAGCCAGCCCCGGCTGGCTTTCTTT
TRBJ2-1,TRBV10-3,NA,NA,CAISVGSSWNEQFF,TGTGCCATCAGTGTTGGTAGCAGTTGGAATGAGCAGTTCTTC
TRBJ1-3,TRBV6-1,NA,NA,CASRILSGNTIYF,TGTGCCAGCAGGATACTCTCTGGAAACACCATATATTTT
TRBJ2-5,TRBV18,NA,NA,CASSPVEKETQYF,TGTGCCAGCTCACCTGTCGAGAAAGAGACCCAGTACTTC
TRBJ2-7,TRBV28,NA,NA,CASSLGAVMAYEQYF,TGTGCCAGCAGTTTGGGGGCGGTTATGGCCTACGAGCAGTACTTC
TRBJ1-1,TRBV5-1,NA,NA,CASSLITGQWAEAFF,TGCGCCAGCAGCTTGATTACAGGGCAGTGGGCTGAAGCTTTCTTT
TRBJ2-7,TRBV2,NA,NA,CASSVVRSHEQYF,TGTGCCAGCAGTGTGGTCAGGTCCCACGAGCAGTACTTC
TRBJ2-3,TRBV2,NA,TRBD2,CASSEEAGGFMSTDTQYF,TGTGCCAGCAGTGAAGAAGCGGGAGGGTTTATGAGCACAGATACGCAGTATTTT
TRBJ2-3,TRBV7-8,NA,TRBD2,CASSSNRLAGGPDTQYF,TGTGCCAGCAGCTCAAACCGACTAGCGGGAGGCCCAGATACGCAGTATTTT
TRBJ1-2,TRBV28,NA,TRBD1,CASSPEGQKSNYGYTF,TGTGCCAGCAGTCCTGAGGGACAGAAATCTAACTATGGCTACACCTTC
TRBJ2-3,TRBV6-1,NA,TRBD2,CASSSGGFQTQYF,TGTGCCAGCAGTAGCGGGGGCTTCCAAACGCAGTATTTT
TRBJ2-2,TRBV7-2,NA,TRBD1,CASRSTGGRTGELFF,TGTGCCAGCAGGTCTACAGGGGGAAGGACCGGGGAGCTGTTTTTT
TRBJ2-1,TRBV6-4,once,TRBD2,CASSEGRSSGAYNEQFF,TGTGCCAGCAGTGAAGGCCGGTCTAGCGGTGCCTACAATGAGCAGTTCTTC
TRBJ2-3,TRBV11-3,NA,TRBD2,CASSGTSGRVADTQYF,TGTGCCAGCAGCGGGACTAGCGGGAGGGTTGCAGATACGCAGTATTTT
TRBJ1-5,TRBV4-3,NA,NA,CASSQVVGGNQPQHF,TGCGCCAGCAGCCAAGTAGTAGGGGGCAATCAGCCCCAGCATTTT
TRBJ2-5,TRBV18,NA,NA,CASSPLPSRPSVAQYF,TGTGCCAGCTCACCACTTCCGTCACGGCCCTCTGTGGCCCAGTACTTC
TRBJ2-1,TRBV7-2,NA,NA,CASSQRDFYNEQFF,TGTGCCAGCAGCCAACGGGATTTCTACAATGAGCAGTTCTTC
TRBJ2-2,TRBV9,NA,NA,CASSVELLNTGELFF,TGTGCCAGCAGCGTAGAACTGTTGAACACCGGGGAGCTGTTTTTT
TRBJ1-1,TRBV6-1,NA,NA,CASGHTVNTEAFF,TGTGCCAGCGGGCATACAGTGAACACTGAAGCTTTCTTT
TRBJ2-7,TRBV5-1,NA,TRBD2,CASSQTPGLAGYEQYF,TGCGCCAGCAGCCAAACCCCGGGACTAGCGGGGTACGAGCAGTACTTC
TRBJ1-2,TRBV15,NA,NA,CATSRPVLRPGDGYTF,TGTGCCACCAGCAGACCCGTCCTTCGACCGGGCGATGGCTACACCTTC
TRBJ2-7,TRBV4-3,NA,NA,CASSQESLEEGSSYEQYF,TGCGCCAGCAGCCAAGAAAGTCTAGAAGAGGGCAGCTCCTACGAGCAGTACTTC
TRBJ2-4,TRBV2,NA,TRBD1,CASIRQGSIQYF,TGTGCCAGCATAAGACAGGGGAGCATTCAGTACTTC
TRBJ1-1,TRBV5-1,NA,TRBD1,CASSRDRDEAFF,TGCGCCAGCAGCCGAGACAGGGATGAAGCTTTCTTT
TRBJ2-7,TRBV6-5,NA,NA,CASSYSRLAREQYF,TGTGCCAGCAGTTACTCGAGGCTAGCCCGCGAGCAGTACTTC
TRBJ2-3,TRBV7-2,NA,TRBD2,CASSTYTSGGTDTQYF,TGTGCCAGCAGCACCTATACTAGCGGGGGCACAGATACGCAGTATTTT
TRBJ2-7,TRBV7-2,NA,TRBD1,CASSKTRDRGHEQYF,TGTGCCAGCAGCAAGACCCGGGACAGGGGGCACGAGCAGTACTTC